One and the same sample provided the 21 T cell receptor beta chains below, sequenced in a study of T cell responses to AZD1222 COVID-19 vaccine. TCRdb's copy holds only in-frame clones and misses some; the assay was immunoSEQ multiplex PCR. The profile shows approximately 180,000 clones, 90% of them singletons. Sequencing was performed on peripheral blood, taken on day 0 of AZD1222 vaccination. The origin of the receptors is an adult in good health.

The chain has TRBV4-2 and TRBJ2-3, with D possibly being TRBD2 (6 bases). The germline V gene encodes CDR1 LGHNA and CDR2 YNFKEQ. The CDR3 loop spans 17 amino acids. The V gene lost 1 base and the J gene lost 6 bases, with 20 bases spanning the gap. The CDR3 DNA reads TGTGCCAGCAGCCAAGTGGCGCGGGGCAACCCTACGGATACGCAGTATTTT. This translates into CASSQVARGNPTDTQYF.

DNA for the CDR3: TGTGCCAGCAGCCCGGGACACCCAGGGGAGACCCAGTACTTC. It encodes CASSPGHPGETQYF. The V and J genes are TRBV3-1 (or the pseudogene TRBV3-2) and TRBJ2-5; possible D gene TRBD1, 6 bases. Trimming took 4 bases from V and 5 from J, leaving 14 bases between them. The germline V gene encodes CDR1 LGHDT and CDR2 YNNKEL (reference sequence). This CDR3 is built from 14 residues.

The V gene is TRBV4-2, the J gene TRBJ2-1; no clear D. V was clipped by 0 bases and J by 9 bases, with 9 bases between them. Germline V CDR1 and CDR2: LGHNA, YNFKEQ. The length of the CDR3 is 13 residues. The CDR3 bases are TGTGCCAGCAGCCAAGAGTCCGATGTTGAGCAGTTCTTC. Translated, it gives CASSQESDVEQFF.

The chain is built from TRBV5-1 and TRBJ2-1; D unclear. V lost 4 bases, J lost 0 bases, and 11 bases lay in between. This CDR3 comprises 15 residues. From germline, CDR1 is SGHRS and CDR2 YFSETQ. The CDR3 bases are TGCGCCAGCAGCCTACAGAGAAGCTCCTACAATGAGCAGTTCTTC. It translates to CASSLQRSSYNEQFF.

This clone was counted only a few times. The rearrangement joins TRBV6-5 to TRBJ1-2; the D gene is possibly TRBD1 (5 bases). The ends were cut back, 6 bases at V and 4 bases at J, with 12 bases in the middle. CDR3 length: 13 residues. Germline CDR1 MNHEY, CDR2 SVGAGI. This CDR3 reads CASRDDRPYGYTF. CDR3 in DNA: TGTGCCAGCAGGGACGACAGACCCTATGGCTACACCTTC.

The V call is TRBV27, the J call TRBJ1-6, with D possibly being TRBD1 (5 bases). This CDR3 region has 16 residues. V lost 2 bases, J lost 7 bases, and 15 bases lay in between. In germline, CDR1 is MNHEY, CDR2 SMNVEV (reference sequence). CDR3 sequence reads: CASSLTPRGDNSPLHF. The DNA for the CDR3 is TGTGCCAGCAGTTTAACGCCTAGAGGGGACAATTCACCCCTCCACTTT.

This chain links TRBV6-4 with TRBJ1-4, with D perhaps matching TRBD1 (6 bases). The V gene's germline CDR1 is MRHNA and CDR2 SNTAGT. The V gene lost 0 bases and the J gene lost 5 bases, with 22 bases spanning the gap. CDR3 length: 19 residues. The CDR3 sequence: CASSDSHRAQRGQNEKLFF. Here the CDR3 DNA reads TGTGCCAGCAGTGACTCGCACAGGGCCCAAAGGGGACAAAATGAAAAACTGTTTTTT.

V is TRBV9 and J is TRBJ1-6; D remains unclear. The CDR3 sequence is 14 residues long. V was clipped by 0 bases and J by 7 bases, with 8 bases between them. Germline CDR1 reads SGDLS; CDR2 reads YYNGEE. CDR3 in amino acids: CASSVGQTNSPLHF. CDR3 coding DNA: TGTGCCAGCAGCGTAGGGCAGACAAATTCACCCCTCCACTTT.

There are a few counts of this clone. The chain couples TRBV9 to TRBJ1-2; D unclear. Trimming stripped 0 bases from V and 5 bases from J, with 11 bases between. Germline assignment: CDR1 SGDLS and CDR2 YYNGEE. The CDR3 runs 14 residues. CDR3 residues: CASSVEGSGYGYTF. CDR3 in DNA: TGTGCCAGCAGCGTAGAAGGCAGTGGGTATGGCTACACCTTC.

This clone has a handful of counts. The chain employs TRBV24-1 and TRBJ2-3, with 10 positions matching TRBD2. Trimming at V came to 0 bases and at J to 8 bases, leaving 4 bases not matched to a gene. This CDR3 contains 15 residues. The germline V gene encodes CDR1 KGHDR and CDR2 SFDVKD. The CDR3 coding sequence is TGTGCCACCAGTGATTTGTCTAGCGGGGGAGGTACGCAGTATTTT. This encodes CATSDLSSGGGTQYF.

The rearrangement uses TRBV21-1 and TRBJ2-5. TRBV21-1 is a pseudogene locus. This CDR3 contains 13 residues. The CDR3 DNA follows: TGTGCCAGCAGCATCCTCGGAAAAGAGACCCAGTACTTC. This encodes CASSILGKETQYF.

J is TRBJ1-1 and V is TRBV7-3; 10 bases match TRBD1. CDR3 size: 17 residues. Trimming cost V 5 bases and J 0 bases; bases outside gene matches: 9. The germline gives CDR1 SGHTA, CDR2 FQGTGA. The DNA of the CDR3 is TGTGCCAGCAGCCCAACCAGGGACAGGGGAATGAACACTGAAGCTTTCTTT. Amino acid sequence: CASSPTRDRGMNTEAFF.

A single count supports this clone. This chain joins TRBV6-5 and TRBJ2-7; the D is unclear. CDR3 size: 14 residues. The germline gives CDR1 MNHEY, CDR2 SVGAGI. V lost 0 bases and J 7 bases, leaving 13 bases between the germline ends. The CDR3 here is CASSYSARPKEQYF. CDR3 DNA: TGTGCCAGCAGTTACTCGGCCAGGCCGAAGGAGCAGTACTTC.

The chain carries TRBV6-5 and TRBJ1-1, with 7 nucleotides matching TRBD1. The CDR3 has 15 residues. The trim removed 5 bases at V and 3 bases at J, leaving 9 bases unmatched. Looked up from germline, CDR1 is MNHEY and CDR2 is SVGAGI. The CDR3 loop reads CASSLNRGGDTEAFF. CDR3 coding DNA: TGTGCCAGCAGTCTAAACAGGGGAGGGGACACTGAAGCTTTCTTT.

The chain has TRBV5-1 and TRBJ1-4; a weak D match, TRBD1 (6 bases). The CDR3 extends over 15 amino acids. Trimming removed 1 base at V and 0 bases at J, with 7 bases between. Germline values: CDR1 SGHRS, CDR2 YFSETQ. CDR3 sequence reads: CASSLRGATNEKLFF. The CDR3 region has the DNA TGCGCCAGCAGCTTGAGGGGGGCAACTAATGAAAAACTGTTTTTT.

Concerning this clone itself: The sample carries other DNA sequences with the same CDR3. The V gene is TRBV7-2, the J gene TRBJ1-5; D ambiguous. The germline V gene has CDR1 SGHTA and CDR2 FQGNSA. CDR3 length equals 12 residues. Trimming removed 6 bases at V and 7 bases at J, with 10 bases between. The CDR3: CASSSGDQPQHF. CDR3 nucleotide sequence: TGTGCCAGCAGTTCCGGAGACCAGCCCCAGCATTTT.

This clone was picked up one time. The V and J genes are TRBV7-8 and TRBJ2-6, with no clear D. Germline values: CDR1 SGHVS, CDR2 FQNEAQ. The V end lost 5 bases, the J end lost 2 bases, and 10 bases lay between the germline ends. The CDR3 contains 15 residues. CDR3 in amino acids: CASSLLGAGANVLTF. CDR3 DNA: TGTGCCAGCAGCCTCCTCGGCGCTGGGGCCAACGTCCTGACTTTC.

This chain connects TRBV7-3 to TRBJ2-2, with D unresolved. The CDR3 contains 13 residues. Germline values: CDR1 SGHTA, CDR2 FQGTGA. The ends were cut back, 5 bases at V and 4 bases at J, with 8 bases in the middle. CDR3 in DNA: TGTGCCAGCAGCACGGACGGCACCGGGGAGCTGTTTTTT. Translating it yields CASSTDGTGELFF. The complete variable domain, with remaining parts taken from reference TRBV7-3 and TRBJ2-2, reads GAGVSQTPSNKVTEKGKYVELRCDPISGHTALYWYRQSLGQGPEFLIYFQGTGAADDSGLPNDRFFAVRPEGSVSTLKIQRTERGDSAVYLCASSTDGTGELFFGEGSRLTVL.

The V and J genes are TRBV6-4 and TRBJ1-2, with D perhaps matching TRBD1 (6 bases). The CDR3 runs to 16 residues. Trimming took 0 bases from V and 3 from J, leaving 14 bases between them. The V gene's germline CDR1 is MRHNA and CDR2 SNTAGT. CDR3 sequence: CASSDSRQGRYYGYTF. DNA of the CDR3: TGTGCCAGCAGTGACTCGCGGCAGGGGAGGTACTATGGCTACACCTTC.

The chain joins TRBV10-3 to TRBJ1-6; D remains unclear. V was trimmed by 4 bases and J by 4 bases, leaving 11 bases between them. CDR3 length: 15 residues. Germline V gives CDR1 ENHRY, CDR2 SYGVKD. CDR3 sequence (DNA): TGTGCCATCAGTGCTGTCAGCTCTTATAATTCACCCCTCCACTTT. As protein: CAISAVSSYNSPLHF.

This clone was observed a few times. V gene TRBV27 combines with J gene TRBJ2-3; D gene unclear. Trimming took 4 bases from V and 2 from J, leaving 1 base between them. The CDR3 has 11 residues. Germline V gives CDR1 MNHEY, CDR2 SMNVEV (reference sequence). The CDR3: CASSSTDTQYF. CDR3 DNA sequence: TGTGCCAGCAGTTCCACAGATACGCAGTATTTT.